These 21 T cell receptor beta chains were sequenced from one sample in a study of CD8 T cells in ankylosing spondylitis. Via MiXCR, TCRdb re-called the 5' RACE reads, giving one row per CDR3 protein. This sample carries 200,000 to 300,000 distinct CDR3 sequences, roughly a tenth of them seen once, and the ten largest clones take less than 3%. The sample consisted of blood, either unsorted or a sorted T cell fraction (not recorded which). The receptors stem from a male donor with ankylosing spondylitis or in good health (not recorded which).

This clonotype has ten or more counts. V usage is TRBV4-1 and J usage is TRBJ1-2; D is unresolved. Germline assignment: CDR1 MGHRA and CDR2 YSYEKL. The length of the CDR3 is 13 residues. V gave up 4 bases and J gave up 3 bases, with 9 bases separating them. Written as DNA, the CDR3 is TGCGCCAGCAGCCCCGCGGGAGACTATGGCTACACCTTC. Translating gives CASSPAGDYGYTF.

This clonotype was observed at least ten times. The gene calls are TRBV20-1 and TRBJ2-1; 8 bases are shared with TRBD1. In germline, CDR1 is DFQATT, CDR2 SNEGSKA (reference sequence). Unmatched junction bases numbered 6, after V lost 3 bases and J lost 8 bases. The CDR3 sequence is 13 residues long. CDR3 loop: CSARALQGDEQFF. In DNA, the CDR3 is TGCAGTGCTAGGGCCTTACAGGGGGATGAGCAGTTCTTC.

This clonotype was counted at least ten times. The chain recombines TRBV5-1 with TRBJ2-3, with D tentatively TRBD1 (6 bases). The CDR3 sequence is 15 residues long. The V and J ends lost 4 bases and 6 bases respectively, with 18 bases between them. Germline CDR1 reads SGHRS; CDR2 reads YFSETQ. The CDR3 region is CASSEQGAGRDTQYF. CDR3 DNA sequence: TGCGCCAGCAGCGAACAGGGCGCAGGGCGGGATACGCAGTATTTT. Filled out from reference TRBV5-1 and TRBJ2-3, the complete variable domain reads KAGVTQTPRYLIKTRGQQVTLSCSPISGHRSVSWYQQTPGQGLQFLFEYFSETQRNKGNFPGRFSGRQFSNSRSEMNVSTLELGDSALYLCASSEQGAGRDTQYFGPGTRLTVL.

A remark on this clonotype: This may be a read error: a much more frequent sequence differs by one nucleotide. V is TRBV6-2 or TRBV6-3 and J is TRBJ2-3, with D hard to call. The germline CDR1 and CDR2 sequences are MNHEY and SVGEGT. The CDR3 covers 13 residues. CDR3 amino acids: CTSRPASTDTQYF. The CDR3 DNA reads TGTACCAGCAGGCCAGCTAGCACAGATACGCAGTATTTT.

There are many counts of this clonotype. The J gene is TRBJ1-2, the V gene TRBV20-1; 7 bases match TRBD1. This CDR3 contains 14 residues. Germline-derived CDR1 and CDR2 are DFQATT and SNEGSKA (reference sequence). Germline trimming cut 5 bases from V and 3 bases from J; bases unmatched to any gene: 9. CDR3 sequence: CSAFLGQNYYGYTF. CDR3 sequence (DNA): TGCAGTGCTTTCTTGGGACAGAACTACTATGGCTACACCTTC.

In nucleotides, the CDR3 is TGCGCCAGCAGATCCCTGGGCGGGTATCTGAACACCGGGGAGCTGTTTTTT. Residues: CASRSLGGYLNTGELFF. The V gene is TRBV5-1, the J gene TRBJ2-2; TRBD2 might be the D (5 bases). The CDR3 contains 17 residues. The germline V gene encodes CDR1 SGHRS and CDR2 YFSETQ. V gave up 5 bases and J gave up 1 base, with 18 bases separating them.

Turning to this clonotype: A read error may explain this, as a much larger clone is one base away. The J gene is TRBJ2-6, the V gene TRBV15; D is uncertain. CDR1 is LNHNV and CDR2 is YYDKDF in the germline V gene (reference sequence). The CDR3 contains 16 residues. The CDR3 DNA sequence: TGTGCCACCAGCAGAATTACGGTTTCTGGGACCAACGTCCTGACTTTC. It yields the protein CATSRITVSGTNVLTF.

Note on this clonotype: A much larger clone lies one base from this, so it may be a read error. The rearrangement links TRBV5-1 to TRBJ2-7; TRBD2 agrees at 7 bases. Germline V gene sequence: CDR1 SGHRS, CDR2 YFSETQ. CDR3 length: 17 residues. V lost 1 base and J lost 2; bases outside the gene matches: 12. As DNA, the CDR3 is TGCGCCAGCAGCTTGTTCCCCTGGGCTAGCGGTACCTACGAGCAGTACTTC. Its translation: CASSLFPWASGTYEQYF.

This clonotype was detected ten times or more. The chain combines TRBV10-3 with TRBJ2-5; perhaps TRBD2 as D (6 bases). V was clipped by 8 bases and J by 5 bases, with 15 bases between them. Germline CDR1 and CDR2: ENHRY and SYGVKD. The CDR3 sequence is 13 residues long. The CDR3 region has the DNA TGTGCCATCGGGGACTCGCTGTTGGAGACCCAGTACTTC. This encodes CAIGDSLLETQYF.

This clonotype was counted ten times or more. This chain uses TRBV7-9 with TRBJ1-4; D is possibly TRBD1 (5 bases). V dropped 1 base and J dropped 4 bases, with 10 bases sitting between them. In germline, CDR1 is SEHNR, CDR2 FQNEAQ (reference sequence). The CDR3 has 15 amino acids. DNA of the CDR3: TGTGCCAGCAGCTTAGGGGACCCTTATAATGAAAAACTGTTTTTT. Residues: CASSLGDPYNEKLFF.

There are a few counts of this clonotype. The V gene is TRBV3-1, the J gene TRBJ1-3; no reliable D call. The germline gives CDR1 LGHDT, CDR2 YNNKEL (reference sequence). This CDR3 is 13 amino acids long. V was trimmed by 1 base and J by 2 bases, leaving 3 bases between them. Here the CDR3 DNA reads TGTGCCAGCAGCCAAGTAACTGGAAACACCATATATTTT. Amino acid sequence: CASSQVTGNTIYF.

In its sample, this clonotype was seen many times. J is TRBJ2-5 and V is TRBV9; D uncertain. CDR1 SGDLS and CDR2 YYNGEE come from the germline V gene. This CDR3 is 14 amino acids long. V lost 0 bases to trimming and J lost 1 base, with 7 bases between them. The CDR3 protein is CASSVELAQETQYF. The CDR3 region has the DNA TGTGCCAGCAGCGTAGAACTGGCCCAAGAGACCCAGTACTTC.

This clonotype has a count of ten or more. The rearrangement uses TRBV5-1 and TRBJ2-1; TRBD2 aligns across 13 bases. The V segment lost 4 bases and the J segment 1 base; nucleotides outside the gene matches: 8. CDR3 size: 18 residues. Germline V gene sequence: CDR1 SGHRS, CDR2 YFSETQ. Here the CDR3 DNA reads TGCGCCAGCAGCCCACAAACGACTAGCGGGGGGTCCTACAATGAGCAGTTCTTC. This gives the protein CASSPQTTSGGSYNEQFF.

The chain links TRBV11-3 to TRBJ2-7, with D perhaps given as TRBD1 or TRBD2 (5 bases each). The V and J ends lost 5 bases and 3 bases respectively, with 17 bases between them. This CDR3 is 15 amino acids long. From germline, CDR1 is SGHNT and CDR2 YENEEA. The CDR3: CASSPRTGRVYEQYF. The CDR3 region has the DNA TGTGCCAGCAGCCCCAGAACGGGACGGGTCTACGAGCAGTACTTC.

Only one count was recorded for this clonotype. This clone may be a read error of a much larger clone one base away. The chain combines TRBV20-1 with TRBJ2-5; 7 nucleotides align to TRBD1. The CDR3 covers 13 residues. Germline CDR1 DFQATT, CDR2 SNEGSKA (reference sequence). In DNA, the CDR3 is TGCAGTGCTAACGGACAGGCCCAAGAGGCCCAGTACTTC. Translating gives CSANGQAQEAQYF.

This clonotype has a count of ten or more. The rearrangement joins TRBV3-1 to TRBJ2-5, with 10 bases identical to TRBD1. Trimming removed 3 bases from V and 4 bases from J; junction bases left unmatched: 5. From germline, CDR1 is LGHDT and CDR2 YNNKEL (reference sequence). The CDR3 consists of 15 residues. The CDR3 DNA follows: TGTGCCAGCAGCCATAGGACAGGGGGTCGAGAGACCCAGTACTTC. Amino acid sequence: CASSHRTGGRETQYF.

This clonotype was recorded many times. CDR3 sequence (DNA): TGTGCCAGCAGTTACCATGGGGGATGGAAGAACACTGAAGCTTTCTTT. Translation gives CASSYHGGWKNTEAFF. The J gene is TRBJ1-1, the V gene TRBV6-5; weak D call: TRBD1 (5 bases). This CDR3 comprises 16 residues. Per the germline V gene, CDR1 is MNHEY and CDR2 is SVGAGI. V lost 2 bases and J lost 1, with 14 bases in between.

Of note for this clonotype: The junction departs from the called germline gene at one end, perhaps through a read error. V and J are TRBV2 and TRBJ2-2, with 10 bases aligning to TRBD1. Germline CDR1 and CDR2: SNHLY and FYNNEI. This CDR3 region has 18 residues. The CDR3 DNA reads TGTACCAGCGAGGACCCGACAGGGGGCACGGCGAACACCGGGGAGCTGTTTTTT. Residues: CTSEDPTGGTANTGELFF.

This clonotype was detected ten times or more. This rearrangement joins TRBV12-3 or TRBV12-4 to TRBJ2-3; 10 nucleotides agree with TRBD2. The CDR3 consists of 15 residues. Trimming removed 6 bases from V and 2 bases from J; junction bases left unmatched: 5. CDR3 DNA sequence: TGTGCCAGCAGACCAGCGGGGGGGCCCACAGATACGCAGTATTTT. Its protein product is CASRPAGGPTDTQYF.

This clonotype was recorded many times. J is TRBJ2-3 and V is TRBV7-2, with D unclear. Germline CDR1 is SGHTA and CDR2 is FQGNSA. This CDR3 has 16 amino acids. The V and J ends lost 1 base and 1 base respectively, with 12 bases between them. CDR3 sequence reads: CASSLGVPRGTDTQYF. The CDR3 bases are TGTGCCAGCAGCTTAGGGGTCCCAAGGGGCACAGATACGCAGTATTTT.

Points on this clonotype: The junction differs from germline at one of its ends, possibly a read error. The rearrangement uses TRBV30 and TRBJ2-1, with D tentatively TRBD2 (6 bases). This CDR3 comprises 11 residues. In germline, CDR1 is GTSNPN, CDR2 SVGIG (reference sequence). The CDR3 loop is CAWSAGVEQFF. The CDR3 nucleotides read TGTGCCTGGAGTGCGGGAGTTGAGCAATTCTTC.